The following is a T cell receptor (beta chain) sequence with its context. This sample is part of a study of blood T cell repertoires in COVID-19. Study-level information: COVID-19 samples collected from the United States, Italy and Spain covered acute and convalescent phases. PBMCs, B-cell-depleted T cells, or T cells provided the cDNA or gDNA that made up the material.

The CDR3 has 13 amino acids. From germline, CDR1 is SGHTA and CDR2 FQGNSA. Unmatched junction bases numbered 5, after V lost 5 bases and J lost 5 bases. In the original processing: Cell counts per sample came from amplifying reference gene primers. Repertoires were generated with immunoSEQ multiplex PCR, while TCRdb's copy carries only in-frame clones and drops some. V, J and clone size are those of that table, while D and trimming were read from the DNA. The data contain about 150,000 clones, more than 75% of them singletons. The V gene is TRBV7-2, the J gene TRBJ2-7, with TRBD1 matching 8 bases. The TCR sequence derives from a woman in her 50s with acute or convalescent COVID-19. Specimen: peripheral blood. The chain's CDR3 is CASSTQGADEQYF. Written as DNA, the CDR3 is TGTGCCAGCAGCACTCAGGGGGCCGACGAGCAGTACTTC.